This TCR beta chain was identified during a study of CD8+CD57+ T cells in acquired aplastic anemia. Study in general: Sorting CD4+ and CD8+ cells gave DNA averaging around 3 ug.

Profiles of TCR beta VDJ and CDR3 were generated from a genomic DNA template. TCRdb re-derived calls from the reads in MiXCR, one entry per CDR3 protein. The table lists 75,000 to 80,000 distinct CDR3 sequences, roughly two thirds of them singletons. Only patients with CD8+CD57+ cell expansion on flow cytometry were chosen for sequencing. General study points: Significant differences in CD8+ Simpson's diversity were not observed between patients and controls.

The CDR3 has 13 residues. The germline V gene encodes CDR1 ENHRY and CDR2 SYGVKD. V was trimmed by 5 bases and J by 3 bases, leaving 11 bases between them. A note on this clonotype: The antigen is unknown.

The V call is TRBV10-3, the J call TRBJ2-7; the D gene is possibly TRBD2 (5 bases). The origin of this receptor is a human donor with aplastic anemia. Sample: sorted CD4+, CD8+, or CD8+CD57+ T cells (not recorded which) from PBMCs. CDR3 protein: CAISKLGVYEQYF. CDR3 nucleotides: TGTGCCATCAGTAAGCTCGGGGTCTACGAGCAGTACTTC.